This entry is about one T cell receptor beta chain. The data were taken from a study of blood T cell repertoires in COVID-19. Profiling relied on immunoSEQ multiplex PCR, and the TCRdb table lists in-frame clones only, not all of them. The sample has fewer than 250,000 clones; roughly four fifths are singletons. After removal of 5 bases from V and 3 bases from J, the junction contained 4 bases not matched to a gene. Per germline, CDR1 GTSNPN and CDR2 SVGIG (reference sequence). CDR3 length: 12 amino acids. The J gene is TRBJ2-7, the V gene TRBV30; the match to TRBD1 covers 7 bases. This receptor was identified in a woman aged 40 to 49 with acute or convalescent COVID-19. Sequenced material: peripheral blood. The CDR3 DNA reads TGTGCCTGGCGACAGGGCGACTACGAGCAGTACTTC. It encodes CAWRQGDYEQYF.